This entry describes one T cell receptor (beta chain). The data stem from a study of control samples from healthy donors and cancer patients. The table came from immunoSEQ multiplex PCR; TCRdb's copy has only in-frame clones and leaves some out. The profile shows about 68,000 clones, 83% of them singletons. The CDR3 has 15 amino acids. CDR1 and CDR2 from the germline V gene are MGHDK and SYGVNS. V was clipped by 4 bases and J by 3 bases; unmatched bases: 8. The sequenced sample was blood. The TCR sequence derives from a man aged 55 to 69 in good health. V and J are TRBV25-1 and TRBJ1-2, with TRBD1 matching over 7 bases. CDR3 sequence reads: CASSGGTGDDYGYTF. The CDR3 coding sequence is TGTGCCAGCAGTGGGGGTACAGGGGACGACTATGGCTACACCTTC.